The following is a TCR beta chain sequence with its context. Its antigen is as yet unknown. The record originates from a study of T-cell memory formation after mild COVID-19. Looking at the study overall: TCR clustering was largely donor specific.

The CDR3 spans 13 residues. CDR1 is KGHDR and CDR2 is SFDVKD in the germline V gene. The germline V and J ends were trimmed by 3 bases and 0 bases, with 4 bases remaining between them. From the 5' RACE reads, TCRdb called clonotypes with MiXCR, one entry per CDR3 protein. This table has about 340,000 distinct CDR3 sequences, 21% appearing once. Findings and limits, study-wide: A balance of CD4 and CD8 characterized clones contracting day 15 to 85, whereas later expanders leaned CD4+.

Sequenced sample: PBMCs or a T cell subset sorted from them (not recorded which). This rearrangement joins TRBV24-1 to TRBJ1-2, with D unclear. The TCR was taken from an adult woman who had mild COVID-19 (a few samples of this study predate the infection). Cell type and time point are not known. The CDR3, as DNA: TGTGCCACCAGTGATCCCTCTAACTATGGCTACACCTTC. Translating gives CATSDPSNYGYTF.